This T cell receptor beta chain is drawn from a study of blood T cell repertoires in COVID-19. Overall study context: Specimens from acute and convalescent COVID-19 originated in the United States, Italy and Spain.

The assay was immunoSEQ multiplex PCR, and TCRdb's table has in-frame clones only and misses some. The sample holds about 130,000 clones; 81% are singletons and the top ten take about a sixth. Between the trimmed V and J ends, which lost 5 bases and 2 bases, there was a span of 11 bases. The CDR3 runs to 14 residues. Germline lookup yields CDR1 KGHDR and CDR2 SFDVKD. The sample consisted of peripheral blood. This sequence joins TRBV24-1 and TRBJ1-2; TRBD1 might be the D (5 bases). The sequence derives from a man aged 30 to 39 with COVID-19, enrolled during active disease. The CDR3 nucleotides are TGTGCCACCAGTGGTCGACAGAGCAACTATGGCTACACCTTC. Protein product: CATSGRQSNYGYTF.